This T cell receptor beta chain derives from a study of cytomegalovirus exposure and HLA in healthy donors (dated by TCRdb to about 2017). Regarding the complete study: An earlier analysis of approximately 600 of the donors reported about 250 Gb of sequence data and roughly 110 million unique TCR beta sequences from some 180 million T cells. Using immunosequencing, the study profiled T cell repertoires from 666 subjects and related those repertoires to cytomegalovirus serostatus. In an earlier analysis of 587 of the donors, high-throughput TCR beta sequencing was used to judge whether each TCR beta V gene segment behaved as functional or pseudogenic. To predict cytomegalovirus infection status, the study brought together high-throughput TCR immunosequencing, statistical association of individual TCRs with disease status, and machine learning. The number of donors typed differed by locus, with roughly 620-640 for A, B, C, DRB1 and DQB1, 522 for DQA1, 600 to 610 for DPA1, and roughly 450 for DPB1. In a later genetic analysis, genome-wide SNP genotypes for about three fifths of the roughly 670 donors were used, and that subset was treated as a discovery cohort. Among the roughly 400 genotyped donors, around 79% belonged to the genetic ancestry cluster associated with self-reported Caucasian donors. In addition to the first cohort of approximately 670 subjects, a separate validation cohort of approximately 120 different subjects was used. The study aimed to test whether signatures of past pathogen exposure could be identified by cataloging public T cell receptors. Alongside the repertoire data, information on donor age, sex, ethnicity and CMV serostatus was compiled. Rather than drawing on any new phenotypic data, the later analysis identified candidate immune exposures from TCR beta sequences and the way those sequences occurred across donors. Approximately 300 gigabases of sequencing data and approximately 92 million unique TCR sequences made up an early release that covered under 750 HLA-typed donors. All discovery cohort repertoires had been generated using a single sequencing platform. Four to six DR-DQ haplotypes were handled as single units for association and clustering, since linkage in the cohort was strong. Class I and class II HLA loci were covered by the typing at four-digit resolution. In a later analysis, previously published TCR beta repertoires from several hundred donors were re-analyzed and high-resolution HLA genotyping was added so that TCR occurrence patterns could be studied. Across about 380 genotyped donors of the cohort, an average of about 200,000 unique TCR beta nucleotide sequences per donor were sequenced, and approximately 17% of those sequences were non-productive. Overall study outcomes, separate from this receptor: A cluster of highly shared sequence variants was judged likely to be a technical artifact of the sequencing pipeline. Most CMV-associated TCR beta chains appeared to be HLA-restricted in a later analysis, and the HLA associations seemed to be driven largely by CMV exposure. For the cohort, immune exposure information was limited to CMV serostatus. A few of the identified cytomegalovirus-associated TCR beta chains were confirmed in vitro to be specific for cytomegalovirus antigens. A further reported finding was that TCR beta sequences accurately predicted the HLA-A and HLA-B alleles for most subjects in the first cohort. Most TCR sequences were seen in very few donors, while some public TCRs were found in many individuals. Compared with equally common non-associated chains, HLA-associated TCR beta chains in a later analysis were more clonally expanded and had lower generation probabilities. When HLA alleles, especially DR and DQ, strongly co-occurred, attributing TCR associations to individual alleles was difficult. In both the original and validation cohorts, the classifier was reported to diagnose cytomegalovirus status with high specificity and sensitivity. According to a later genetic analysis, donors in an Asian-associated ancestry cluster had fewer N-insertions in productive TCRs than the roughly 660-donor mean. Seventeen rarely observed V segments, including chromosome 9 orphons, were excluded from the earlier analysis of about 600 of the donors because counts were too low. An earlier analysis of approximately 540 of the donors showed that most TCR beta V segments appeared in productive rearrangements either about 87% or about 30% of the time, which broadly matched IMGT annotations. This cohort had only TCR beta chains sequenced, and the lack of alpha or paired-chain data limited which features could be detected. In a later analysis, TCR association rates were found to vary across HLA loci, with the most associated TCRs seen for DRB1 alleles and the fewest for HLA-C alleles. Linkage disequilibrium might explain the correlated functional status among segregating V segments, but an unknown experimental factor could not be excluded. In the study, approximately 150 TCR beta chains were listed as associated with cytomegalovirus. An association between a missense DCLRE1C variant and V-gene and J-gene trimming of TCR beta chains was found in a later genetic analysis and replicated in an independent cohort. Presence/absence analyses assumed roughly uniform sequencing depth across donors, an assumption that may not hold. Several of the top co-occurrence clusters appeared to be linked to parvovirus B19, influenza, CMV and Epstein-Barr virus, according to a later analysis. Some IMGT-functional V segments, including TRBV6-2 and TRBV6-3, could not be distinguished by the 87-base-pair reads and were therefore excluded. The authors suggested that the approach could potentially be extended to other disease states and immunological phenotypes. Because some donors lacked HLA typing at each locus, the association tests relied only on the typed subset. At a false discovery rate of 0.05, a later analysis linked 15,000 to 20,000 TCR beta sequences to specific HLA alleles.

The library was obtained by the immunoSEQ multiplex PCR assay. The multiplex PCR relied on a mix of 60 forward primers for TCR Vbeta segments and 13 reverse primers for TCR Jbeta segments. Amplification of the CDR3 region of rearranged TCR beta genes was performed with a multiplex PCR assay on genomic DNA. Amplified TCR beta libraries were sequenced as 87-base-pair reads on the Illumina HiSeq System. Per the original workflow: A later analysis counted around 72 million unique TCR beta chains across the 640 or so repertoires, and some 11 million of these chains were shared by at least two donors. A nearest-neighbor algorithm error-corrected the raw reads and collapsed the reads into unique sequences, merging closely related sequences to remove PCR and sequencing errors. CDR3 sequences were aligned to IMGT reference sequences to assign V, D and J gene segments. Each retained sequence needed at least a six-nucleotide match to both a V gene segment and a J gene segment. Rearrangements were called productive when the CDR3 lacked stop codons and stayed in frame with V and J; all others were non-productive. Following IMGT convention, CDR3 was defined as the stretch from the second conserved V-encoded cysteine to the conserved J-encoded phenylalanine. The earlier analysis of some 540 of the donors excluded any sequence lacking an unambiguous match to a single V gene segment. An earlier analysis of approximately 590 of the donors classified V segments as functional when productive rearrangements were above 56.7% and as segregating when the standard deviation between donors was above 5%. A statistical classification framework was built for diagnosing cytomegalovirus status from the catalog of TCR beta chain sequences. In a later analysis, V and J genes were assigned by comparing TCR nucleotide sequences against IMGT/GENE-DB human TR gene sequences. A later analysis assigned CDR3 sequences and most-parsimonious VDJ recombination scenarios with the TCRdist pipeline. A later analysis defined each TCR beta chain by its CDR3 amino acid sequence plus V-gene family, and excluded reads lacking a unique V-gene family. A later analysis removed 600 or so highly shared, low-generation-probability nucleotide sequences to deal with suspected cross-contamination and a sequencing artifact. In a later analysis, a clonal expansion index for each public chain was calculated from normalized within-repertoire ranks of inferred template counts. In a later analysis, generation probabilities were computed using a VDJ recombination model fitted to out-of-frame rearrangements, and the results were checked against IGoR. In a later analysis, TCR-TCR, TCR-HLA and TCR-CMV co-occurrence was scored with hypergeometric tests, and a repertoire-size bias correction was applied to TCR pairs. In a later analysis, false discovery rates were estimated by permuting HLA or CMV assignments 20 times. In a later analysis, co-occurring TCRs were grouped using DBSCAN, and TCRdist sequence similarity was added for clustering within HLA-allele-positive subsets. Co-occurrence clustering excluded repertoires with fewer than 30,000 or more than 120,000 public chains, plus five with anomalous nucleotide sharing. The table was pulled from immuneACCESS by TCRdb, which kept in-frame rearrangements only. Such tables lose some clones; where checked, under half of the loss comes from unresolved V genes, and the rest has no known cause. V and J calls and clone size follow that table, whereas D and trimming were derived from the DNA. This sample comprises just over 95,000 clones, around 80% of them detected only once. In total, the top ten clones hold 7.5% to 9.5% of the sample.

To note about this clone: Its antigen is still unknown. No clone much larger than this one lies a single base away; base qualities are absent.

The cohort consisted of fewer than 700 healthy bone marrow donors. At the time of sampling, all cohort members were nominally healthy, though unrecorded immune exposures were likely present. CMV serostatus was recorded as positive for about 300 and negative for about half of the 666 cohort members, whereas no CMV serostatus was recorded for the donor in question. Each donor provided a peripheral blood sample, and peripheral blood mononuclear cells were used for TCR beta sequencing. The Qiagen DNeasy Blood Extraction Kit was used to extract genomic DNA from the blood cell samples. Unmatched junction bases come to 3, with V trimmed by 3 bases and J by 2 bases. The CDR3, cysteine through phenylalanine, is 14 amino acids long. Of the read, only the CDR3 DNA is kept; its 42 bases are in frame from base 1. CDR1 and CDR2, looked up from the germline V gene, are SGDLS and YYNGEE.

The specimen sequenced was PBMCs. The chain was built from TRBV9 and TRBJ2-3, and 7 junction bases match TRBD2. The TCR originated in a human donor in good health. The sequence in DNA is TGTGCCAGCAGCGCGGGACTACCCACAGATACGCAGTATTTT. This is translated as CASSAGLPTDTQYF.